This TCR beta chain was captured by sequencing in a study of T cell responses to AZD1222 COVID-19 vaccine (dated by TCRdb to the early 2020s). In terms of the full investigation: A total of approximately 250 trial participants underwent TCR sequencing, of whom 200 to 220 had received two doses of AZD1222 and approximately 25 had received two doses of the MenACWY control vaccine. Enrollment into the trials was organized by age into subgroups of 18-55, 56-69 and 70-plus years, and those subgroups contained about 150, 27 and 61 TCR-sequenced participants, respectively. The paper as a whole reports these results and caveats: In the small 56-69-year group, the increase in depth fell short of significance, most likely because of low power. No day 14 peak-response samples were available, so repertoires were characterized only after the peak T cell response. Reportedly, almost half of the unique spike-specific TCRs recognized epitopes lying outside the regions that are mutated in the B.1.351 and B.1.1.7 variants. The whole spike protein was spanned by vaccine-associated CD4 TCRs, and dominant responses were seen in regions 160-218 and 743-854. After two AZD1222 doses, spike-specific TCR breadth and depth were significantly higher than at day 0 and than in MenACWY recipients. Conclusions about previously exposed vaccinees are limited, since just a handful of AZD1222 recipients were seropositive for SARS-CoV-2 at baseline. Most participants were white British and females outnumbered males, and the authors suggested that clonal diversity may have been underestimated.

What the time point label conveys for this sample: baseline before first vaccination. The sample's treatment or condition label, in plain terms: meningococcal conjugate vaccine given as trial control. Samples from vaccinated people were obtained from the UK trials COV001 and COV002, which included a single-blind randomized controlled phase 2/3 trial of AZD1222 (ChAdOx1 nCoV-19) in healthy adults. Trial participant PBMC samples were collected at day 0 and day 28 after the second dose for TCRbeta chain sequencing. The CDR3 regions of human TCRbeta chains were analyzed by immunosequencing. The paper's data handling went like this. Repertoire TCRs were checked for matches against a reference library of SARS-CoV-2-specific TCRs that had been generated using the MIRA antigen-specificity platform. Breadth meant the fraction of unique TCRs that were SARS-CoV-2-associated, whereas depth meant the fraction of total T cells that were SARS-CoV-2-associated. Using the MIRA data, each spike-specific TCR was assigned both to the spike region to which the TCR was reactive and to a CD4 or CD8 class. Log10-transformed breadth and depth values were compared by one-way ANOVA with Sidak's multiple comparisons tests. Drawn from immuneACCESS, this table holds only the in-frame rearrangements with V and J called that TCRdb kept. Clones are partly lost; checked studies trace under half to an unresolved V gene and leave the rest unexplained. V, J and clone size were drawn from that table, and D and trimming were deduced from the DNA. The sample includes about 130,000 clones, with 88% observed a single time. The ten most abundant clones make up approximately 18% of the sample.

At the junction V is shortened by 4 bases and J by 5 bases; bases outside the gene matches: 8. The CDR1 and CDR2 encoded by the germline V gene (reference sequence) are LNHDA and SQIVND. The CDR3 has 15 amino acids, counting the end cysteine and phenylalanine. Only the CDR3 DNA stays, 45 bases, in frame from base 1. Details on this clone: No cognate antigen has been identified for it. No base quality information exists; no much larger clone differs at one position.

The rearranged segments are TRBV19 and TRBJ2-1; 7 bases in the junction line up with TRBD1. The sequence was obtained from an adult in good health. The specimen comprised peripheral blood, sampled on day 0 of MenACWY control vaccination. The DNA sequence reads TGTGCCAGTAGTAACCGACAGGGCTTAAACAATGAGCAGTTCTTC. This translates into CASSNRQGLNNEQFF.